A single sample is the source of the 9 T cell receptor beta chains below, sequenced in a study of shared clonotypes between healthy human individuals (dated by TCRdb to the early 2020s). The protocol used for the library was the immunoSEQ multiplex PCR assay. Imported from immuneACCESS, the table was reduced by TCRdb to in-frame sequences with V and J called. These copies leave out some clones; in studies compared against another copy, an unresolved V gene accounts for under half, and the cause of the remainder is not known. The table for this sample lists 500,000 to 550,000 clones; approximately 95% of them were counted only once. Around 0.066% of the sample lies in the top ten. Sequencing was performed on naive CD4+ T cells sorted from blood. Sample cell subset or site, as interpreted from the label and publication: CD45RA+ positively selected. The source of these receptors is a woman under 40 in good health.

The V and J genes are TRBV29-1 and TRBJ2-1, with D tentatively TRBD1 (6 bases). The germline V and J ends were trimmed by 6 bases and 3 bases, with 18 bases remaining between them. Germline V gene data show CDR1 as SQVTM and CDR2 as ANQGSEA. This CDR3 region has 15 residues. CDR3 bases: TGCAGCGTCTTCATTCCGGGACAAAGCTACAATGAGCAGTTCTTC. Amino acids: CSVFIPGQSYNEQFF.

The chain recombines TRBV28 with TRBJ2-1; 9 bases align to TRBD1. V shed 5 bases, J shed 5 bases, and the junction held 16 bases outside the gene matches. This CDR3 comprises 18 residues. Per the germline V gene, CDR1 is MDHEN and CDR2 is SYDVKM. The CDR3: CASSQGKQGAGTNNEQFF. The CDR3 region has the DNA TGTGCCAGCAGTCAGGGCAAACAGGGGGCCGGTACTAACAATGAGCAGTTCTTC.

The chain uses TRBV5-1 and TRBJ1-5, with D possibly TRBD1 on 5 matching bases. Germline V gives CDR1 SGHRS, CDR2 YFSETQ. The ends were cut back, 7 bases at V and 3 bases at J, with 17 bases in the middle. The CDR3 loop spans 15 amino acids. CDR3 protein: CASAQGDSINQPQHF. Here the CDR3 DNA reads TGCGCCAGCGCCCAAGGAGACAGTATCAATCAGCCCCAGCATTTT.

In DNA form, the CDR3 reads TGTGCCAGCAAAATTAGGACGGGGGCAGAAGAGACCCAGTACTTC. Its translation: CASKIRTGAEETQYF. This chain links TRBV27 with TRBJ2-5; the D call may be TRBD1 or TRBD2 (6 bases each). This CDR3 region has 15 residues. Per the germline V gene, CDR1 is MNHEY and CDR2 is SMNVEV (reference sequence). Trimming took off 7 bases at V and 3 bases at J, with 18 bases between the two ends.

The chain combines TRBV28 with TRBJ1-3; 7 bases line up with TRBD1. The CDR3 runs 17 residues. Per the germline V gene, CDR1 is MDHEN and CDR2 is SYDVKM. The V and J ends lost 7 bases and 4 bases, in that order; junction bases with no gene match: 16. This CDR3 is CASTTASSRGEGNTIYF. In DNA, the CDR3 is TGTGCCAGCACTACAGCTTCGTCCAGGGGGGAAGGAAACACCATATATTTT.

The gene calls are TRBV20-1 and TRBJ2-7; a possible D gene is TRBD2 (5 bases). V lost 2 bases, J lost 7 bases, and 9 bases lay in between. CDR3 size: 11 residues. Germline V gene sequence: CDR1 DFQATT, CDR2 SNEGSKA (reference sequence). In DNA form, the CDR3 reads TGCAGTGCTAGACGGGGTCGGGAGCAGTACTTC. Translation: CSARRGREQYF.

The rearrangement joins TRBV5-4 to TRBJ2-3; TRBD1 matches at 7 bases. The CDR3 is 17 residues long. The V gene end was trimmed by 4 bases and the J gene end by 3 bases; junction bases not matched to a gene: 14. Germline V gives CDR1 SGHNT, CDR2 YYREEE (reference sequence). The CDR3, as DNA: TGTGCCAGCAGCCAATTACAGGGGTGGGGGTTTACAGATACGCAGTATTTT. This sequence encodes CASSQLQGWGFTDTQYF.

The CDR3 bases are TGTGCCAGCAGTTGGACAGACAACTCTGGAAACACCATATATTTT. Protein sequence: CASSWTDNSGNTIYF. The V and J genes are TRBV28 and TRBJ1-3; the D gene is possibly TRBD1 (6 bases). There are 15 residues in the CDR3. The V and J ends lost 4 bases and 0 bases respectively, with 10 bases between them. The V gene's germline CDR1 is MDHEN and CDR2 SYDVKM.

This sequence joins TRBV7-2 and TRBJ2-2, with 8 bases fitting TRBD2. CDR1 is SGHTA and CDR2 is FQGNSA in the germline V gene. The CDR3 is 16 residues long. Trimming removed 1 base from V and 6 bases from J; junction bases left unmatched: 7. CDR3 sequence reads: CASSLVPAGAAGELFF. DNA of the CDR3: TGTGCCAGCAGCTTAGTCCCAGCGGGGGCGGCCGGGGAGCTGTTTTTT.